The next 19 T cell receptor beta chains were all read from a single sample in a study of blood T cell repertoires in COVID-19. TCRdb's table, derived via immunoSEQ multiplex PCR, lists solely in-frame clones and lacks some. The sample lists 200,000 to 250,000 clones, about four fifths occurring once. The sequenced sample was peripheral blood. The source is a woman under 40 who had recovered from COVID-19.

The CDR3 DNA is TGTGCCAGCAGCCCCCGGGGTAGCGGGGATACGCAGTATTTT. It encodes CASSPRGSGDTQYF. This sequence joins TRBV7-6 and TRBJ2-3, with 7 positions matching TRBD2. CDR3 length equals 14 residues. Germline V CDR1 and CDR2: SGHVS, FNYEAQ. V lost 5 bases to trimming and J lost 6 bases; unmatched junction nucleotides: 8. The variable domain in full, completed from reference TRBV7-6 and TRBJ2-3, reads GAGVSQSPRYKVTKRGQDVALRCDPISGHVSLYWYRQALGQGPEFLTYFNYEAQQDKSGLPNDRFSAERPEGSISTLTIQRTEQRDSAMYRCASSPRGSGDTQYFGPGTRLTVL.

The chain uses TRBV5-5 and TRBJ2-2, with 7 positions matching TRBD1. The CDR3 sequence is 15 residues long. The J segment lost 2 bases and the V segment lost 5 bases, leaving 6 bases of the junction unmatched. The germline V gene has CDR1 SGHKS and CDR2 YYEKEE (reference sequence). The chain's CDR3 is CASRGTVKNTGELFF. CDR3 nucleotides: TGTGCCAGCAGAGGGACAGTGAAAAACACCGGGGAGCTGTTTTTT.

This clone was observed a few times. The rearrangement joins TRBV18 to TRBJ2-1; D ambiguous. The V gene's germline CDR1 is KGHSH and CDR2 LQKENI. The CDR3 contains 15 residues. Trimming took 3 bases from V and 6 from J, leaving 15 bases between them. The CDR3 reads CASSPRDSSRNEQFF. The DNA of the CDR3 is TGTGCCAGCTCACCTCGCGACTCTTCCCGCAATGAGCAGTTCTTC.

The chain uses TRBV28 and TRBJ2-3, with 7 bases aligning to TRBD2. The germline V gene has CDR1 MDHEN and CDR2 SYDVKM. CDR3 size: 14 residues. With 10 bases clipped from V and 5 bases from J, the junction kept 12 bases outside the gene matches. The CDR3 loop is CATAVFGRVDTQYF. The CDR3 DNA sequence: TGTGCCACGGCCGTGTTTGGGAGGGTAGATACGCAGTATTTT.

The chain couples TRBV4-1 to TRBJ1-1, with D maybe TRBD1 (6 bases). Trimming left V 6 bases short and J 1 base short, with 12 bases between. Germline V CDR1 and CDR2: MGHRA, YSYEKL. The CDR3 totals 14 residues. This CDR3 reads CASSTGLRNTEAFF. In nucleotides, the CDR3 is TGCGCCAGCAGTACAGGGCTGAGGAACACTGAAGCTTTCTTT.

The chain carries TRBV30 and TRBJ1-1, with 10 bases fitting TRBD1. The V segment lost 5 bases and the J segment 2 bases; nucleotides outside the gene matches: 2. The germline gives CDR1 GTSNPN, CDR2 SVGIG (reference sequence). CDR3 length: 13 amino acids. The CDR3 DNA reads TGTGCCTGGGACAGGGGGCCCAACACTGAAGCTTTCTTT. Its protein is CAWDRGPNTEAFF.

This clone was detected only a few times. Other DNA sequences in this sample translate to the same CDR3. Here the CDR3 reads CASSSRGDEQYF. The CDR3 DNA reads as TGTGCCAGTAGTTCACGGGGAGACGAGCAGTACTTC. The V and J genes are TRBV19 and TRBJ2-7, with a weak D call TRBD2 (5 bases). The CDR3 extends over 12 amino acids. Looked up from germline, CDR1 is LNHDA and CDR2 is SQIVND (reference sequence). V was trimmed by 5 bases and J by 5 bases, leaving 10 bases between them.

The chain is built from TRBV4-2 and TRBJ2-2; D remains ambiguous. CDR3 length: 15 residues. The germline gives CDR1 LGHNA, CDR2 YNFKEQ. Between the trimmed V and J ends, which lost 0 bases and 2 bases, there was a span of 7 bases. The CDR3, as DNA: TGTGCCAGCAGCCAAGAATACACAAACACCGGGGAGCTGTTTTTT. Protein sequence: CASSQEYTNTGELFF.

The chain uses TRBV5-4 and TRBJ1-1, with D maybe TRBD1 (5 bases). The ends were cut back, 6 bases at V and 5 bases at J, with 8 bases in the middle. CDR1 SGHNT and CDR2 YYREEE come from the germline V gene (reference sequence). The CDR3 contains 11 residues. This CDR3 is CASIGDTEAFF. The DNA of the CDR3 is TGTGCCAGCATAGGGGATACTGAAGCTTTCTTT.

The chain is built from TRBV28 and TRBJ1-2; the match to TRBD1 covers 7 bases. Germline CDR1 MDHEN, CDR2 SYDVKM. The CDR3 totals 15 residues. The ends lost 7 bases at V and 2 bases at J; junction bases unmatched: 10. CDR3 loop: CASTQPGTVNYGYTF. In nucleotides, the CDR3 is TGTGCCAGCACGCAGCCCGGGACAGTCAACTATGGCTACACCTTC.

V is TRBV10-2 and J is TRBJ2-7, with 10 bases matching TRBD1. Germline V gene data show CDR1 as WSHSY and CDR2 as SAAADI. The junction had 6 bases not matched to a gene; V was cut back by 5 bases and J by 2 bases. This CDR3 is built from 15 residues. The CDR3 here is CASSWDGTGAYEQYF. Here the CDR3 DNA reads TGCGCCAGCAGTTGGGATGGGACAGGGGCCTACGAGCAGTACTTC.

This clone showed up just once. The chain carries TRBV6-2 or TRBV6-3 and TRBJ2-5; no clear D. V lost 2 bases and J lost 1, with 8 bases in between. From germline, CDR1 is MNHEY and CDR2 SVGEGT. The CDR3 consists of 14 residues. This chain's CDR3 is CASSYEALQETQYF. The CDR3 DNA follows: TGTGCCAGCAGTTACGAGGCTCTCCAAGAGACCCAGTACTTC.

In this sample, this clone turned up a few times. This specimen includes other DNA sequences encoding the same CDR3. This chain uses TRBV5-5 with TRBJ2-7; the match to TRBD2 covers 11 bases. In germline, CDR1 is SGHKS, CDR2 YYEKEE (reference sequence). The V segment lost 4 bases and the J segment 1 base; nucleotides outside the gene matches: 4. This CDR3 spans 15 amino acids. This chain's CDR3 is CASSLGTSGSYEQYF. The CDR3, as DNA: TGTGCCAGCAGCCTGGGGACTAGCGGATCCTACGAGCAGTACTTC.

The V call is TRBV19, the J call TRBJ1-5, with 10 bases lining up with TRBD1. J lost 2 bases, V lost 5 bases, and 3 bases had no gene match. Looked up from germline, CDR1 is LNHDA and CDR2 is SQIVND (reference sequence). The CDR3 sequence is 15 residues long. The CDR3 region has the DNA TGTGCCAGTAGTCCTGGACAGGGGGGCAATCAGCCCCAGCATTTT. This encodes CASSPGQGGNQPQHF.

This clone was detected once. V is TRBV28 and J is TRBJ2-2, with 14 positions matching TRBD2. Germline CDR1 reads MDHEN; CDR2 reads SYDVKM. This CDR3 spans 14 amino acids. The trim removed 6 bases at V and 7 bases at J, leaving 1 base unmatched. The CDR3 bases are TGTGCCAGCAGGGGACTAGCGGGAGTCGGGGAGCTGTTTTTT. Amino acid sequence: CASRGLAGVGELFF.

The V and J genes are TRBV27 and TRBJ2-7, with D hard to call. There are 13 residues in the CDR3. The V end was cut by 5 bases, the J end by 2 bases, with 10 bases between. Germline values: CDR1 MNHEY, CDR2 SMNVEV (reference sequence). DNA for the CDR3: TGTGCCAGCAGTCTGGGCCCTACCTACGAGCAGTACTTC. This gives the protein CASSLGPTYEQYF.

V and J are TRBV28 and TRBJ1-2, with TRBD1 matching 7 bases. CDR3 size: 14 residues. Trimming cost V 2 bases and J 4 bases; bases outside gene matches: 4. The V gene's germline CDR1 is MDHEN and CDR2 SYDVKM. CDR3 coding DNA: TGTGCCAGCAGTTTAACAGGGGCGACCTATGGCTACACCTTC. This gives the protein CASSLTGATYGYTF.

The chain combines TRBV6-5 with TRBJ2-3; possible D gene TRBD2, 6 bases. Trimming left V 8 bases short and J 2 bases short, with 11 bases between. The CDR3 totals 13 residues. The germline V gene has CDR1 MNHEY and CDR2 SVGAGI. CDR3 DNA: TGTGCCAGCGGGGCGGGAAACACAGATACGCAGTATTTT. It yields the protein CASGAGNTDTQYF.

This chain uses TRBV10-3 with TRBJ1-1; maybe TRBD1 (6 bases). This CDR3 has 15 amino acids. Germline V lookup: CDR1 ENHRY, CDR2 SYGVKD. Trimming shortened V by 3 bases and J by 1 base, and 12 bases separated the two germline ends. The CDR3 protein is CAISEPGDPNTEAFF. DNA of the CDR3: TGTGCCATCAGTGAACCAGGGGACCCGAACACTGAAGCTTTCTTT.